Presented here are 4 T cell receptor beta chains from one specimen sequenced in a study of cytomegalovirus exposure and HLA in healthy donors. Primers: 60 Vbeta forward and 13 Jbeta reverse. Profiling relied on immunoSEQ multiplex PCR, and the TCRdb table lists in-frame clones only, not all of them. The sample records 55,000 to 65,000 clones, roughly 75% being singletons. Input material: PBMCs. The receptors shown here come from a man aged 30-40 years in good health and CMV-seropositive.

This sequence joins TRBV7-2 and TRBJ1-4; the D is unclear. The germline V and J ends were trimmed by 7 bases and 8 bases, with 23 bases remaining between them. The germline V gene has CDR1 SGHTA and CDR2 FQGNSA. The CDR3 is made up of 16 amino acids. This chain's CDR3 is CASTRQSGYRGEKLFF. The CDR3 coding sequence is TGTGCCAGCACCCGACAATCGGGGTACCGCGGCGAAAAACTGTTTTTT.

Concerning this clone itself: Other DNA sequences in this sample translate to the same CDR3. V is TRBV5-1 and J is TRBJ2-7; 7 bases are a match to TRBD1. V lost 0 bases to trimming and J lost 3 bases; unmatched junction nucleotides: 3. Germline V lookup: CDR1 SGHRS, CDR2 YFSETQ. CDR3 length: 14 amino acids. The CDR3 sequence: CASSLERQGYEQYF. The CDR3 DNA reads TGCGCCAGCAGCTTGGAGAGACAGGGCTACGAGCAGTACTTC.

The CDR3, as DNA: TGTGCCAGCAGCCAAATACCGGGACACGCACTCAATCAGCCCCAGCATTTT. Its translation: CASSQIPGHALNQPQHF. This chain connects TRBV9 to TRBJ1-5; perhaps TRBD1 as D (6 bases). This CDR3 contains 17 residues. V was cut by 4 bases and J by 3 bases, with 20 bases left in between. Germline V gene data show CDR1 as SGDLS and CDR2 as YYNGEE.

V is TRBV2 and J is TRBJ2-7, with D hard to call. This CDR3 contains 12 residues. The germline gives CDR1 SNHLY, CDR2 FYNNEI. With 6 bases removed from V and 5 bases from J, the gap between germline ends came to 11 bases. The CDR3 DNA follows: TGTGCCAGCAGAAAGCTACTCCACGAGCAGTACTTC. Its protein product is CASRKLLHEQYF.